These 15 T cell receptor beta chains share one sample of origin, sequenced in a study of shared clonotypes between healthy human individuals. Measured with immunoSEQ multiplex PCR; TCRdb has only the in-frame clones, and not every one. This table holds about 520,000 clones, around 80% found once. The source material was PBMCs. Receptors originate from a woman between 35 and 50 years old in good health. Some clones in this sample may be carry-over from other donors' samples.

The chain employs TRBV4-2 and TRBJ1-4, with TRBD1 matching 8 bases. With 4 bases clipped from V and 3 bases from J, the junction kept 7 bases outside the gene matches. Germline CDR1 is LGHNA and CDR2 is YNFKEQ. The CDR3 covers 16 residues. The CDR3 reads CASSPGQGAANEKLFF. DNA of the CDR3: TGTGCCAGCAGCCCCGGACAGGGAGCGGCTAATGAAAAACTGTTTTTT.

The chain has TRBV4-2 and TRBJ2-7; 9 bases align to TRBD2. The germline gives CDR1 LGHNA, CDR2 YNFKEQ. The CDR3 runs 15 residues. The J segment lost 3 bases and the V segment lost 0 bases, leaving 3 bases of the junction unmatched. In DNA form, the CDR3 reads TGTGCCAGCAGCCAAGATTCGACTAGCGGCTACGAGCAGTACTTC. The encoded protein is CASSQDSTSGYEQYF.

This chain uses TRBV29-1 with TRBJ2-3, with 7 bases aligning to TRBD1. This CDR3 has 15 amino acids. Trimming took 2 bases from V and 4 from J; bases not matched to a gene: 9. Germline V lookup: CDR1 SQVTM, CDR2 ANQGSEA. Here the CDR3 reads CSVESPQGDPDTQYF. For the CDR3, the DNA is TGCAGCGTTGAAAGTCCGCAGGGGGACCCAGATACGCAGTATTTT.

The chain links TRBV7-3 to TRBJ1-2; D is undetermined. Germline-derived CDR1 and CDR2 are SGHTA and FQGTGA. The V end lost 2 bases, the J end lost 8 bases, and 18 bases lay between the germline ends. CDR3 length: 15 amino acids. As DNA, the CDR3 is TGTGCCAGCAGCTTAGAATCGCGGGGTAGGAGCGGCTACACCTTC. It is translated as CASSLESRGRSGYTF.

The table lists this clone with a count of one. The genes are TRBV28 and TRBJ1-4, with D tentatively TRBD1 (5 bases). Germline CDR1 and CDR2: MDHEN and SYDVKM. Trimming took 3 bases from V and 6 from J, leaving 11 bases between them. The CDR3 runs to 14 residues. The CDR3: CASSLAGGYEKLFF. For the CDR3, the DNA is TGTGCCAGCAGTTTGGCGGGGGGTTATGAAAAACTGTTTTTT.

The V call is TRBV18, the J call TRBJ2-1; 14 nucleotides align to TRBD2. The germline gives CDR1 KGHSH, CDR2 LQKENI. The V gene end was trimmed by 4 bases and the J gene end by 1 base; junction bases not matched to a gene: 15. The CDR3 consists of 21 residues. CDR3 amino acids: CASSQTAPGLAGAPSYNEQFF. CDR3 coding DNA: TGTGCCAGCTCACAAACCGCGCCGGGACTAGCGGGAGCCCCTTCCTACAATGAGCAGTTCTTC. Filled out from reference TRBV18 and TRBJ2-1, the complete variable domain reads NAGVMQNPRHLVRRRGQEARLRCSPMKGHSHVYWYRQLPEEGLKFMVYLQKENIIDESGMPKERFSAEFPKEGPSILRIQQVVRGDSAAYFCASSQTAPGLAGAPSYNEQFFGPGTRLTVL.

This clone occurred a few times. The chain is built from TRBV7-2 and TRBJ1-2, with 11 bases identical to TRBD1. The junction had 7 bases not matched to a gene; V was cut back by 6 bases and J by 4 bases. The CDR3 spans 15 residues. Germline-derived CDR1 and CDR2 are SGHTA and FQGNSA. The DNA of the CDR3 is TGTGCCAGCAGACCTGGACAGGGGGCTAGCTATGGCTACACCTTC. This gives the protein CASRPGQGASYGYTF.

This sequence joins TRBV27 and TRBJ2-1; D may correspond to TRBD1 or TRBD2 (5 bases each). Germline CDR1 is MNHEY and CDR2 is SMNVEV (reference sequence). Deletions cut 1 base from V and 4 bases from J, with 11 bases between. There are 15 residues in the CDR3. CDR3 nucleotides: TGTGCCAGCAGTTTATTTGGGGGTCAATACAATGAGCAGTTCTTC. Its protein product is CASSLFGGQYNEQFF.

The gene calls are TRBV5-4 and TRBJ2-2; 12 bases fit TRBD2. After removal of 3 bases from V and 5 bases from J, the junction contained 2 bases not matched to a gene. Germline CDR1 reads SGHNT; CDR2 reads YYREEE (reference sequence). CDR3 length equals 15 residues. This CDR3 reads CASSSTSGGTGELFF. The CDR3 nucleotides read TGTGCCAGCAGCTCGACTAGCGGGGGAACCGGGGAGCTGTTTTTT.

Comments on this clone: With a much larger clone just one base away, this may be a read error. The chain couples TRBV18 to TRBJ2-5; 7 bases are shared with TRBD1. The CDR3 runs to 15 residues. Germline V gene sequence: CDR1 KGHSH, CDR2 LQKENI. Written as DNA, the CDR3 is TGTGCCAACTCACCGTCCGGGACAGCTAAAGAGACCCAGTACTTC. Its protein is CANSPSGTAKETQYF. The full variable domain, rest sourced from reference TRBV18 and TRBJ2-5, is NAGVMQNPRHLVRRRGQEARLRCSPMKGHSHVYWYRQLPEEGLKFMVYLQKENIIDESGMPKERFSAEFPKEGPSILRIQQVVRGDSAAYFCANSPSGTAKETQYFGPGTRLLVL.

This chain links TRBV7-9 with TRBJ2-1; D remains unclear. Trimming removed 10 bases at V and 2 bases at J, with 6 bases between. This CDR3 spans 11 amino acids. From germline, CDR1 is SEHNR and CDR2 FQNEAQ (reference sequence). As DNA, the CDR3 is TGTGCCACGAATCCCTACAATGAGCAGTTCTTC. Amino acid sequence: CATNPYNEQFF.

The genes are TRBV6-1 and TRBJ2-1, with 7 positions matching TRBD1. Trimming removed 0 bases from V and 2 bases from J; junction bases left unmatched: 10. CDR1 and CDR2 (germline): MNHNS, SASEGT. This CDR3 comprises 18 residues. The CDR3 nucleotides read TGTGCCAGCAGTGAAGCTCCCCCGACAGGGCCCACCTACAATGAGCAGTTCTTC. It is translated as CASSEAPPTGPTYNEQFF.

The rearrangement uses TRBV5-1 and TRBJ2-1, with 13 nucleotides matching TRBD2. The CDR3 runs to 17 residues. CDR1 is SGHRS, CDR2 YFSETQ, per germline. Trimming cost V 3 bases and J 4 bases; bases outside gene matches: 7. The CDR3 DNA follows: TGCGCCAGCAGCTCTAGGACTAGCGGGAGTGGTTACAATGAGCAGTTCTTC. Translated: CASSSRTSGSGYNEQFF.

This clone has more than one count but fewer than ten. Written as DNA, the CDR3 is TGTGCCTGGAGTGTAGAAGAAAGAGGAGCTGAAGCTTTCTTT. Residues: CAWSVEERGAEAFF. This rearrangement joins TRBV30 to TRBJ1-1; unclear D gene. CDR1 and CDR2 from the germline V gene are GTSNPN and SVGIG (reference sequence). With 0 bases removed from V and 6 bases from J, the gap between germline ends came to 14 bases. CDR3 length equals 14 residues.

The chain couples TRBV11-2 to TRBJ2-5; 10 bases line up with TRBD2. Germline V gives CDR1 SGHAT, CDR2 FQNNGV. This CDR3 has 16 residues. Losses at the gene ends were 5 bases for V and 2 bases for J; bases not matched to a gene: 8. As DNA, the CDR3 is TGTGCCAGCAGCCCTCTAGCGGGAGAGGGTCAAGAGACCCAGTACTTC. Its protein product is CASSPLAGEGQETQYF.